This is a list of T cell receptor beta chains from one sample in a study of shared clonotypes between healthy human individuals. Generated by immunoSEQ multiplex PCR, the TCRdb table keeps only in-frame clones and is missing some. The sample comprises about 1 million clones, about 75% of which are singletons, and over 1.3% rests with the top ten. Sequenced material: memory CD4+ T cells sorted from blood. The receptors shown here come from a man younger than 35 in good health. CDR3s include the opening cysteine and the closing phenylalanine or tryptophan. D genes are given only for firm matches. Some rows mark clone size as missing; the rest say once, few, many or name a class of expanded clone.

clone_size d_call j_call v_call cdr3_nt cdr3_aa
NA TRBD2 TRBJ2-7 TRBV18 TGTGCCAGCTCACGGGGGACTAGCGGGAGTGGTGAGCAGTACTTC CASSRGTSGSGEQYF
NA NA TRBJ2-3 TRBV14 TGTGCCAGCAGCCCGAGAACACCCGGCCCAGATACGCAGTATTTT CASSPRTPGPDTQYF
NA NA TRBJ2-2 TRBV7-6 TGTGCCAGCAGCTTTCTAAACGGGGAGCTGTTTTTT CASSFLNGELFF
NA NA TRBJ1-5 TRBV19 TGTGCCAGTAGAGGGGCCACAGGGCTTTACAATCAGCCCCAGCATTTT CASRGATGLYNQPQHF
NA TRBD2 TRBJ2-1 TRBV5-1 TGCGCCAGCAGCTTGGTAGCGGGATCTCCTCTCCGGAATGAGCAGTTCTTC CASSLVAGSPLRNEQFF
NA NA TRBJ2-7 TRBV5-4 TGTGCCAGCAGCCCCGGGACTCCCGGCGAGCAGTACTTC CASSPGTPGEQYF
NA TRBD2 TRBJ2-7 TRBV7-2 TGTGCCAGCAGACGTAGCGGGAGTAACTACGAGCAGTACTTC CASRRSGSNYEQYF
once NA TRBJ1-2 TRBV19 TGTGCCAGTAGTATTATCGGCGGGTCCGGTCCGTTTAACTATGGCTACACCTTC CASSIIGGSGPFNYGYTF
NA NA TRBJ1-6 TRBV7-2 TGTGCCAGCAGCTTAGAGGTGCGGTCACCCCTCCACTTT CASSLEVRSPLHF
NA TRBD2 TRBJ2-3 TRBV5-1 TGCGCCAGCAGGTCCGGGACTAGCGGCAACCAAGGCACAGATACGCAGTATTTT CASRSGTSGNQGTDTQYF
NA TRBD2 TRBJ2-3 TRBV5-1 TGCGCCAGCAGCCCCTCGGGGCGGGGGGGCCACGATACGCAGTATTTT CASSPSGRGGHDTQYF
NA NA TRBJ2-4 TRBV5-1 TGCGCCAGCAGCCTGGTGGGGGTAGCCAAAAACATTCAGTACTTC CASSLVGVAKNIQYF
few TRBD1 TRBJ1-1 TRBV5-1 TGCGCCAGCAGCTTGCAGGACAGGGCCACTGAAGCTTTCTTT CASSLQDRATEAFF
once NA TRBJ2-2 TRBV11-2 TGTGCCAGCAGCCCGGGTTCCGGGGAGCTGTTTTTT CASSPGSGELFF
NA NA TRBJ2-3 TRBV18 TGTGCCAGCTCACCACCCCTGGTAGGGACAGATACGCAGTATTTT CASSPPLVGTDTQYF
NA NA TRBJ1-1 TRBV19 TGTGCCAGTAGTATCTCCCCGAACACTGAAGCTTTCTTT CASSISPNTEAFF
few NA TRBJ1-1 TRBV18 TGTGCCAGCTCACGGGGAGGGGACACTGAAGCTTTCTTT CASSRGGDTEAFF
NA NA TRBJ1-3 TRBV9 TGTGCCAGCAGCTCCCTCATGGGAGGGAGCGCCGGAAACACCATATATTTT CASSSLMGGSAGNTIYF
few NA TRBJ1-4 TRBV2 TGTGCCAGCAGTGAAATTAGTCATGAAAAACTGTTTTTT CASSEISHEKLFF
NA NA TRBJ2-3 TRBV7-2 TGTGCCAGCAGCTTAATCGGGGGGCGCGGGTCAGATACGCAGTATTTT CASSLIGGRGSDTQYF
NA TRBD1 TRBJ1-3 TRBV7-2 TGTGCCAGCAGCGTCACCGGGACAGAAAGTGGAGGAAACACCATATATTTT CASSVTGTESGGNTIYF
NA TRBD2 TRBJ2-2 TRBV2 TGTGCCAGCAGTGAATCAGCGGGGGGAGCCGGGGAGCTGTTTTTT CASSESAGGAGELFF
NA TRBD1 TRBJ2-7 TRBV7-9 TGTGCCAGCAGCCACTCCGGGACAGGGGCCGAGCAGTACTTC CASSHSGTGAEQYF
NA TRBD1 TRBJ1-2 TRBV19 TGTGCCAGTAGTATAACCCGACTGGGACAGGTTAACTATGGCTACACCTTC CASSITRLGQVNYGYTF
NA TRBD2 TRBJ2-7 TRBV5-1 TGCGCCAGCAGCCCCCCGGGACTAGCGGGGCCGAGCTCCTACGAGCAGTACTTC CASSPPGLAGPSSYEQYF
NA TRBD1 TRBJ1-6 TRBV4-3 TGCGCCAGCAGCCAGGGGACAGGGAGTATGGGGTCATATAATTCACCCCTCCACTTT CASSQGTGSMGSYNSPLHF
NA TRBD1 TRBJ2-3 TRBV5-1 TGCGCCAGCAGCTTGGTTACGGACAGGTATACGCAGTATTTT CASSLVTDRYTQYF
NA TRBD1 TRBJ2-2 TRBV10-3 TGTGCCTCCACCCGACAGGGCGGCACCGGGGAGCTGTTTTTT CASTRQGGTGELFF
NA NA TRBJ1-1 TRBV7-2 TGTGCCAGCAGCTTAGAGGTCGTTGTGAGGGGGATAAACACTGAAGCTTTCTTT CASSLEVVVRGINTEAFF
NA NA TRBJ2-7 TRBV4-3 TGCGCCAGCAGCCAAGGCGGGTCCGCGGTCTACGAGCAGTACTTC CASSQGGSAVYEQYF
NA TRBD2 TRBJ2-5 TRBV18 TGTGCCAGCTCACAGCGGGGGGGGATCTCCCAAGAGACCCAGTACTTC CASSQRGGISQETQYF
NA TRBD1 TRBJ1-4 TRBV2 TGTGCCAGCAGCCTACAGGGGGCACAGGAAAAACTGTTTTTT CASSLQGAQEKLFF
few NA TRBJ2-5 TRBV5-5 TGTGCCAGCAGTCAGCAGGGAAGGACGGAGACCCAGTACTTC CASSQQGRTETQYF
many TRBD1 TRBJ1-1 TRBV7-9 TGTGCCAGCAGCTTAGCCTCAGGGGGCATCGCTGAAGCTTTCTTT CASSLASGGIAEAFF
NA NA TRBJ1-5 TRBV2 TGTGCCAGCAGCCCACAGGCGACATTCAATCAGCCCCAGCATTTT CASSPQATFNQPQHF
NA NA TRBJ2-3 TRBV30 TGTGCCTGGAGTGCCAAACAGGGACGTACAGATACGCAGTATTTT CAWSAKQGRTDTQYF
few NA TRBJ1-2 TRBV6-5 TGTGCCAGCAGAATACAGGGCCTCCGGGATGGCTACACCTTC CASRIQGLRDGYTF
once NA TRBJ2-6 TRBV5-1 TGCGCCAGCAGCTCCGGCCCTGGGGCCAACGTCCTGACTTTC CASSSGPGANVLTF
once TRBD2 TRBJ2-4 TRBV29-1 TGCAGCGTTGGGAGCGGGGGTATCAAAAACATTCAGTACTTC CSVGSGGIKNIQYF
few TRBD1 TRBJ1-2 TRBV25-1 TGTGCCAGCAGCCAAACGACAGGGAGTTCTCGTGGCTACACCTTC CASSQTTGSSRGYTF
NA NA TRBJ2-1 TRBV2 TGTGCCAGCACTTTGGGGTCGTGGAATGAGCAGTTCTTC CASTLGSWNEQFF
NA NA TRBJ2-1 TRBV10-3 TGTGCCATCAGTGAGTCGGGGCTAGCCGGGTCCAATGAGCAGTTCTTC CAISESGLAGSNEQFF
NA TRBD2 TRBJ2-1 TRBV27 TGTGCCAGCAGTTTACTAGCGGGGGGGACGCAGACCTACAATGAGCAGTTCTTC CASSLLAGGTQTYNEQFF
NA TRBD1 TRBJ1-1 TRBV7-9 TGTGCCAGCAGCTTGTTGCCGGGACAGGAAGCTTTCTTT CASSLLPGQEAFF
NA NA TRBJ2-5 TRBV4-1 TGCGCCAGCAGCCAAGCGGCAGGGGCGAAGGAGACCCAGTACTTC CASSQAAGAKETQYF
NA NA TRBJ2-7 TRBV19 TGTGCCAGTAGTAGTAGCTCCTACGAGCAGTACTTC CASSSSSYEQYF
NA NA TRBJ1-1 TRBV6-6 TGTGCCAGCAGTTACCACGGGTTGAACACTGAAGCTTTCTTT CASSYHGLNTEAFF
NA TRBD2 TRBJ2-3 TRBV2 TGTGCCCTGCTGGCGGGGGGACCTCGTGCAGATACGCAGTATTTT CALLAGGPRADTQYF
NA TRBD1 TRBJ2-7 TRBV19 TGTGCCAGTAGTTCCGGACAGGGATACGAGCAGTACTTC CASSSGQGYEQYF
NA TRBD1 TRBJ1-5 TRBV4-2 TGTGCCAGCAGCCAAGATCAGACAGGGGGCCAGCCCCAGCATTTT CASSQDQTGGQPQHF
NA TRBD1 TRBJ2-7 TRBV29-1 TGCAGCGTACAGGGACAGGGGGGACGCGAGCAGTACTTC CSVQGQGGREQYF
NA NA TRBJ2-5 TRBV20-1 TGCAGTGCCACAAAGGGAGAGACCCAGTACTTC CSATKGETQYF
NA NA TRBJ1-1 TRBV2 TGTGCCAGCAGTGAAGCGTGGGGGGGGGATAAAGCTTTCTTT CASSEAWGGDKAFF